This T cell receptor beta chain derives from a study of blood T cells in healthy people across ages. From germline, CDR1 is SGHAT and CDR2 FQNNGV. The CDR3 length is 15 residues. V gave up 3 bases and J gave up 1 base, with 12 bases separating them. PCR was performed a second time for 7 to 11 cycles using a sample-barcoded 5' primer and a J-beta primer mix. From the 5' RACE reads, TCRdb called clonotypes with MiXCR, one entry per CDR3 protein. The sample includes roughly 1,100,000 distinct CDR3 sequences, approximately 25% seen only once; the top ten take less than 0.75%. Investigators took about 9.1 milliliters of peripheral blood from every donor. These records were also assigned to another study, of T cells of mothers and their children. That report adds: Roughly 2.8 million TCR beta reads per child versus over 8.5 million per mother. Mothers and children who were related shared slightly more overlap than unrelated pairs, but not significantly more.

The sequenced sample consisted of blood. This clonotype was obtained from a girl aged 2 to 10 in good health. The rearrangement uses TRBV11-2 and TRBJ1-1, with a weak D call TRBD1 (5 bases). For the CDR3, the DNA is TGTGCCAGCAGCTTCTTGGGGGTGGGGAACACTGAAGCTTTCTTT. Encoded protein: CASSFLGVGNTEAFF.